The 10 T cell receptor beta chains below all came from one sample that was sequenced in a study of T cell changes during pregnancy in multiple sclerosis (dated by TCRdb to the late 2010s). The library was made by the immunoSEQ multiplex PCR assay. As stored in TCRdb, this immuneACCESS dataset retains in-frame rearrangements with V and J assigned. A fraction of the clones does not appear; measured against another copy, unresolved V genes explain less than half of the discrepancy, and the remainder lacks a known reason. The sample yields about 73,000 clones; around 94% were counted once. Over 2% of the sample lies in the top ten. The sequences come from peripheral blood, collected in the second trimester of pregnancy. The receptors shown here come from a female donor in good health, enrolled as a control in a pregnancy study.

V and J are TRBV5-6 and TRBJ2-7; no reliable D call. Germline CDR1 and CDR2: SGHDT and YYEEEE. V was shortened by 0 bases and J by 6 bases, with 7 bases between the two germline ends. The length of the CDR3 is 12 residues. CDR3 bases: TGTGCCAGCAGCTTGGGCCCAGTCGAGCAGTACTTC. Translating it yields CASSLGPVEQYF.

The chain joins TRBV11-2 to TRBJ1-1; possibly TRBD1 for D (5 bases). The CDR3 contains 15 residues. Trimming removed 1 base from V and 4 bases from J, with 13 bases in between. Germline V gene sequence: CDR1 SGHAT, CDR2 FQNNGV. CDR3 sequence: CASSLGSRVATEAFF. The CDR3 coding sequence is TGTGCCAGCAGCTTAGGGAGCAGGGTAGCCACTGAAGCTTTCTTT.

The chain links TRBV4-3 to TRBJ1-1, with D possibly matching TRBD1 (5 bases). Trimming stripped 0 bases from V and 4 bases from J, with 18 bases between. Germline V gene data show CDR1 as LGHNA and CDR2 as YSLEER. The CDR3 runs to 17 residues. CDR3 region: CASSQDRTRQLGTEAFF. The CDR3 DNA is TGCGCCAGCAGCCAAGACCGAACGCGACAGTTGGGCACTGAAGCTTTCTTT.

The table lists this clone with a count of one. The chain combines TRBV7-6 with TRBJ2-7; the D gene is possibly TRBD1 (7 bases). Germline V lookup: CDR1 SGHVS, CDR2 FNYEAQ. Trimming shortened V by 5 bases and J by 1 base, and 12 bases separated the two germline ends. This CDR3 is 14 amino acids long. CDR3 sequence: CASSAGTESYEQYF. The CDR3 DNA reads TGTGCCAGCAGCGCGGGGACAGAATCCTACGAGCAGTACTTC.

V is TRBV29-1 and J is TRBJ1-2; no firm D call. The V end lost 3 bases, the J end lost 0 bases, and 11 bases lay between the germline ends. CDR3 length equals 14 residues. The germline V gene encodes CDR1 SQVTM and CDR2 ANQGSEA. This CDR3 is CSVEAGLTNYGYTF. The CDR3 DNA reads TGCAGCGTTGAGGCGGGGTTAACTAACTATGGCTACACCTTC.

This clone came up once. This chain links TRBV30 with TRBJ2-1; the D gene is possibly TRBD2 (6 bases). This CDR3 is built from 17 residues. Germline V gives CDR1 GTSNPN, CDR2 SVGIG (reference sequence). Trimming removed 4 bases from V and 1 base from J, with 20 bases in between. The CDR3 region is CAWTPPQRAGSYNEQFF. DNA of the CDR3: TGTGCCTGGACGCCCCCCCAGCGGGCAGGGTCCTACAATGAGCAGTTCTTC.

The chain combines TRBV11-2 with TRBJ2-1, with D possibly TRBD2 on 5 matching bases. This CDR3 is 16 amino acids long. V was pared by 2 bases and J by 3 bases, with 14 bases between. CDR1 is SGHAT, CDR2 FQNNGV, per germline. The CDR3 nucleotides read TGTGCCAGCAGCTTAACTCGGACCGGGGTCTACAATGAGCAGTTCTTC. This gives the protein CASSLTRTGVYNEQFF.

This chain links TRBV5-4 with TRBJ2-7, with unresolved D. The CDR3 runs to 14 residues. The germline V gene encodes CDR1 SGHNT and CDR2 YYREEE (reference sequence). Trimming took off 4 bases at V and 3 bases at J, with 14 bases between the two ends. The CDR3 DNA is TGTGCCAGCAGCCCCGGCGGTTTGGACTACGAGCAGTACTTC. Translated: CASSPGGLDYEQYF.

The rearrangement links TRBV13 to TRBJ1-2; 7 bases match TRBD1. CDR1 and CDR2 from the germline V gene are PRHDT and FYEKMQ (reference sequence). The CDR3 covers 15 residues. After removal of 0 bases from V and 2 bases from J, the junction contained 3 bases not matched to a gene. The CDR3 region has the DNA TGTGCCAGCAGCTTAGGTACAGGGGCAAACTATGGCTACACCTTC. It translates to CASSLGTGANYGYTF.

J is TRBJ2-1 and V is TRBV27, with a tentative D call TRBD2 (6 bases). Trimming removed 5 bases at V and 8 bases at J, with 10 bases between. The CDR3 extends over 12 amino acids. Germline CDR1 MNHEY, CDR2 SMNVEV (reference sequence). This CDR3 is CASSAGRDEQFF. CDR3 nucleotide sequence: TGTGCCAGCAGTGCGGGGCGGGATGAGCAGTTCTTC.